This T cell receptor (beta chain) is from a study of cytomegalovirus exposure and HLA in healthy donors. PCR was performed using 60 Vbeta and 13 Jbeta primers. Sequencing was performed with immunoSEQ multiplex PCR; in TCRdb, only in-frame clones are kept and a portion is missing. This table has under 150,000 clones, about four fifths appearing once. Study results and caveats: Most observed TCR sequences were rare, whereas some public TCRs were detected in many donors. Relative to equally common others, HLA-associated TCR beta chains showed greater clonal expansion in a later analysis. It was confirmed in vitro that three of the CMV-associated chains were specific for CMV antigens.

Concerning this clone itself: No antigen is known for it.

The CDR3 contains 12 residues. From germline, CDR1 is SEHNR and CDR2 FQNEAQ (reference sequence). With 5 bases clipped from V and 9 bases from J, the junction kept 2 bases outside the gene matches. This sequence joins TRBV7-9 and TRBJ2-5, with 11 bases lining up with TRBD1. Sequenced input: PBMCs. This clonotype originated in a woman aged 40 to 50 in good health and CMV-seronegative. The CDR3 bases are TGTGCCAGCAGCGCGGGACAGGGGGCCCAGTACTTC. Protein product: CASSAGQGAQYF.